The sequence of this TCR beta chain was determined in a study of Graves' ophthalmopathy and Graves' hyperthyroidism. About the research overall: Before any treatment, peripheral blood was taken at the initial diagnosis. Overall study findings and caveats: Appearing in blood as well were most expanded thyroid clonotypes above 0.001 frequency.

Moderately to severely active ophthalmopathy under 3 months, CAS at least 3, NOSPECS at least 4. In this sample, this clonotype turned up a few times. The target antigen is unknown. This CDR3 is built from 13 residues. From germline, CDR1 is SNHLY and CDR2 FYNNEI. The V end lost 5 bases, the J end lost 6 bases, and 14 bases lay between the germline ends. CDR3 regions of TCR beta were amplified from RNA transcripts. Second-round multiplex PCR followed a first-round RT-PCR using HTBI primers. MiXCR was run by TCRdb on the multiplex PCR reads, yielding one entry per CDR3 protein. This sample has hundreds of thousands of distinct CDR3 sequences, with around 45% found just once.

The source material was peripheral blood. The genes are TRBV2 and TRBJ2-7; D is undetermined. This clonotype originated in an adult man with Graves' ophthalmopathy. CDR3 coding DNA: TGTGCCAGCAGTAAAAATTCTGCGTTCGAGCAGTACTTC. Translation gives CASSKNSAFEQYF.